This T cell receptor beta chain was obtained from a study of T cells expressing NK-cell markers. TCRdb re-called the 5' RACE reads; one entry per CDR3 protein, DNA not given. Its table records fewer than 300,000 distinct CDR3 sequences. A remark on this clonotype: Antigen specificity is unknown.

Findings of the study overall: Four donors showed these clonotypes also leading the CD3+CD56-NKG2C+ fraction.

Material: blood T cells: a sorted CD56 or NKG2C T cell subset, CD4+ or CD8+ T cells, or bulk PBMC T cells (not recorded which). The receptor's source is a woman between 18 and 69 years old in good health.

CDR3 loop: CASSYRYEQFF. The rearrangement joins TRBV5-5 to TRBJ2-1; TCRdb's D call, TRBD1, is unchecked because there is no DNA. CDR3 length: 11 residues. Germline CDR1 and CDR2: SGHKS and YYEKEE (reference sequence).